The 22 T cell receptor beta chains below all came from one sample that was sequenced in a study of shared clonotypes between healthy human individuals. Generated by immunoSEQ multiplex PCR, the TCRdb table keeps only in-frame clones and is missing some. The sample holds more than 550,000 clones, 90% seen once. Specimen: memory CD8+ T cells from PBMCs. The subset is: CD45RO+ cells pooled with CCR7-negative TemRA cells. The source of these receptors is a man aged 18 to 29 in good health. Some clones in this sample may be carry-over from other donors' samples.

The chain combines TRBV6-5 with TRBJ2-1, with TRBD2 identical over 9 bases. The length of the CDR3 is 14 residues. Germline CDR1 and CDR2: MNHEY and SVGAGI. Trimming took 2 bases from V and 6 from J; bases not matched to a gene: 2. CDR3 coding DNA: TGTGCCAGCAGTTACGTAGCGGGGGCCAATGAGCAGTTCTTC. It is translated as CASSYVAGANEQFF.

Only one count was recorded for this clone. The V call is TRBV13, the J call TRBJ2-3; D remains unclear. This CDR3 region has 10 residues. Trimming cost V 5 bases and J 7 bases, with 4 bases left between them. Germline CDR1 is PRHDT and CDR2 is FYEKMQ (reference sequence). In DNA, the CDR3 is TGTGCCAGCAGCCTCAATACGCAGTATTTT. It translates to CASSLNTQYF.

This clone has just one count. The chain joins TRBV4-2 to TRBJ2-2; D is ambiguous. CDR1 and CDR2 (germline): LGHNA, YNFKEQ. V lost 4 bases and J 11 bases, leaving 11 bases between the germline ends. The CDR3 sequence is 12 residues long. CDR3: CASSPSKSELFF. The CDR3 DNA follows: TGTGCCAGCAGCCCCTCAAAATCAGAGCTGTTTTTT.

This chain joins TRBV28 and TRBJ1-1; the match to TRBD1 covers 8 bases. The germline V gene has CDR1 MDHEN and CDR2 SYDVKM. The ends lost 5 bases at V and 0 bases at J; junction bases unmatched: 11. CDR3 length: 17 residues. The CDR3 here is CASSLHLDRVVNTEAFF. The CDR3 DNA sequence: TGTGCCAGCAGTCTACACTTGGACAGGGTTGTGAACACTGAAGCTTTCTTT.

The chain uses TRBV27 and TRBJ2-7, with 11 bases aligning to TRBD2. The length of the CDR3 is 15 residues. The germline V gene has CDR1 MNHEY and CDR2 SMNVEV (reference sequence). V lost 2 bases and J lost 4; bases outside the gene matches: 4. DNA of the CDR3: TGTGCCAGCAGTTTAACCGGGACTAGCGGATACGAGCAGTACTTC. Its translation: CASSLTGTSGYEQYF.

The gene calls are TRBV2 and TRBJ1-3; D is unresolved. CDR3 length equals 14 residues. The V end was cut by 4 bases, the J end by 0 bases, with 7 bases between. Germline V CDR1 and CDR2: SNHLY, FYNNEI. The CDR3 coding sequence is TGTGCCAGCAGTGCGGGTTTCTCTGGAAACACCATATATTTT. Protein product: CASSAGFSGNTIYF.

This clone has a handful of counts. The chain carries TRBV27 and TRBJ1-1; a weak D match, TRBD1 (5 bases). The length of the CDR3 is 13 residues. Germline CDR1 is MNHEY and CDR2 is SMNVEV (reference sequence). V was trimmed by 6 bases and J by 6 bases, leaving 14 bases between them. As DNA, the CDR3 is TGTGCCAGCAGCCTAGACAACAGGTCTGAAGCTTTCTTT. Protein: CASSLDNRSEAFF.

V is TRBV15 and J is TRBJ1-5, with D unclear. The V end was cut by 5 bases, the J end by 0 bases, with 11 bases between. Germline V gene lookup returns CDR1 LNHNV and CDR2 YYDKDF (reference sequence). The CDR3 totals 15 residues. The CDR3 coding sequence is TGTGCCACCAGCTCCAAGGACTATAGCAATCAGCCCCAGCATTTT. Protein: CATSSKDYSNQPQHF. The complete variable domain, with remaining parts taken from reference TRBV15 and TRBJ1-5, reads DAMVIQNPRYQVTQFGKPVTLSCSQTLNHNVMYWYQQKSSQAPKLLFHYYDKDFNNEADTPDNFQSRRPNTSFCFLDIRSPGLGDTAMYLCATSSKDYSNQPQHFGDGTRLSIL.

A single count supports this clone. J is TRBJ2-2 and V is TRBV27, with TRBD1 identical over 8 bases. Germline CDR1 is MNHEY and CDR2 is SMNVEV (reference sequence). V trimming: 8 bases; J trimming: 6 bases; junction bases outside the gene matches: 14. CDR3 length equals 16 residues. The CDR3 DNA sequence: TGTGCCAGCCGACCCAGGGGGCGCGCAGGTCCCGGGGAGCTGTTTTTT. This gives the protein CASRPRGRAGPGELFF.

In this sample, this clone turned up a few times. This rearrangement joins TRBV30 to TRBJ1-1; no clear D. Trimming removed 2 bases at V and 1 base at J, with 8 bases between. The CDR3 length is 13 residues. The germline V gene has CDR1 GTSNPN and CDR2 SVGIG (reference sequence). In nucleotides, the CDR3 is TGTGCCTGGAGTCCATCCGCGAACACTGAAGCTTTCTTT. Translated: CAWSPSANTEAFF.

The chain uses TRBV28 and TRBJ1-2, with D perhaps TRBD1 (5 bases). V lost 7 bases and J 4 bases, leaving 16 bases between the germline ends. The germline V gene encodes CDR1 MDHEN and CDR2 SYDVKM. The CDR3 length is 14 residues. The CDR3 region has the DNA TGTGCCAGCACCCATCGAGGGGACCTCTATGGCTACACCTTC. It encodes CASTHRGDLYGYTF.

This clone was seen just once. The rearrangement joins TRBV28 to TRBJ2-7; D gene unclear. Germline V gives CDR1 MDHEN, CDR2 SYDVKM. With 3 bases removed from V and 6 bases from J, the gap between germline ends came to 6 bases. The length of the CDR3 is 11 residues. The chain's CDR3 is CASSFRVEQYF. The CDR3 bases are TGTGCCAGCAGTTTCCGGGTCGAGCAGTACTTC.

The J gene is TRBJ1-1, the V gene TRBV29-1; D call uncertain. The germline V gene has CDR1 SQVTM and CDR2 ANQGSEA. The CDR3 is 13 residues long. The V end was cut by 1 base, the J end by 0 bases, with 6 bases between. The CDR3 here is CSVEGTLNTEAFF. In nucleotides, the CDR3 is TGCAGCGTTGAAGGGACTTTGAACACTGAAGCTTTCTTT.

The chain couples TRBV4-1 to TRBJ1-5; D ambiguous. The V end was cut by 0 bases, the J end by 0 bases, with 6 bases between. Germline loops: CDR1 MGHRA, CDR2 YSYEKL. The CDR3 totals 15 residues. Here the CDR3 DNA reads TGCGCCAGCAGCCAAGATAGCACTAGCAATCAGCCCCAGCATTTT. Its translation is CASSQDSTSNQPQHF.

This rearrangement joins TRBV4-1 to TRBJ2-2; TRBD2 might be the D (5 bases). The CDR3 consists of 19 residues. CDR1 is MGHRA, CDR2 YSYEKL, per germline. Trimming shortened V by 0 bases and J by 6 bases, and 23 bases separated the two germline ends. The CDR3 bases are TGCGCCAGCAGCCAAGATCGGGCTAGCTCGGTTGTCGTCCCCGGGGAGCTGTTTTTT. Translated: CASSQDRASSVVVPGELFF.

The V call is TRBV30, the J call TRBJ2-1, with a tentative D call TRBD2 (6 bases). The CDR3 covers 14 residues. Trimming cost V 7 bases and J 10 bases, with 23 bases left between them. Germline V CDR1 and CDR2: GTSNPN, SVGIG (reference sequence). CDR3 nucleotide sequence: TGTGCCTCCCTCGGACTACCTACCGGGTCCGAGCAGTTCTTC. The encoded protein is CASLGLPTGSEQFF.

This chain connects TRBV5-1 to TRBJ2-5; TRBD1 is a possible D gene (5 bases). CDR3 length: 15 residues. Between the trimmed V and J ends, which lost 2 bases and 2 bases, there was a span of 13 bases. Germline V lookup: CDR1 SGHRS, CDR2 YFSETQ. CDR3 DNA sequence: TGCGCCAGCAGCTTCTGGACAAACTTGCAAGAGACCCAGTACTTC. Protein sequence: CASSFWTNLQETQYF.

This sequence joins TRBV9 and TRBJ2-1; D is ambiguous. The CDR3 contains 16 residues. The V gene's germline CDR1 is SGDLS and CDR2 YYNGEE. Trimming left V 3 bases short and J 0 bases short, with 13 bases between. The CDR3 DNA reads as TGTGCCAGCAGCGCCCCCGGCCCAAGCTCCTACAATGAGCAGTTCTTC. This sequence encodes CASSAPGPSSYNEQFF.

The chain combines TRBV29-1 with TRBJ2-7; the D gene is possibly TRBD2 (7 bases). The CDR3 has 12 amino acids. V lost 3 bases to trimming and J lost 6 bases, with 12 bases between them. CDR1 SQVTM and CDR2 ANQGSEA come from the germline V gene. The CDR3, as DNA: TGCAGCGTTGAGTCAGGGGAGGGCGAGCAGTACTTC. Amino acid sequence: CSVESGEGEQYF.

This chain uses TRBV27 with TRBJ1-5, with D possibly matching TRBD1 (5 bases). V shed 5 bases and J shed 0 bases, with 14 bases lying between them. Germline V gene lookup returns CDR1 MNHEY and CDR2 SMNVEV (reference sequence). The CDR3 has 16 residues. This CDR3 is CASSPRQIYSNQPQHF. CDR3 sequence (DNA): TGTGCCAGCAGTCCGCGACAGATCTATAGCAATCAGCCCCAGCATTTT.

With respect to this clone: At the DNA level, this CDR3 is encoded by other sequences in the same sample as well. The chain has TRBV4-3 and TRBJ2-1; D possibly corresponds to TRBD2 (5 bases). The germline V gene has CDR1 LGHNA and CDR2 YSLEER. This CDR3 is 14 amino acids long. Trimming took off 0 bases at V and 7 bases at J, with 10 bases between the two ends. CDR3 protein: CASSQDPGINEQFF. CDR3 DNA: TGCGCCAGCAGCCAAGATCCCGGGATTAATGAGCAGTTCTTC.

This clone was picked up one time. The rearrangement links TRBV27 to TRBJ1-4; no clear D. V shed 5 bases and J shed 8 bases, with 18 bases lying between them. In germline, CDR1 is MNHEY, CDR2 SMNVEV (reference sequence). The CDR3 is made up of 15 amino acids. The CDR3 DNA sequence: TGTGCCAGCAGTCCATACCGGGTGGAGAGGGAAAAACTGTTTTTT. This translates into CASSPYRVEREKLFF.